This T cell receptor (beta chain) was sequenced in a study of blood T cells in healthy people across ages. Alongside a J-beta primer mix, a sample-barcoded 5' primer served in a second PCR lasting roughly 6 to 11 cycles. Each cDNA was tagged by a template-switch adaptor containing 12 random nucleotides. TCRdb analysed the 5' RACE reads with MiXCR anew, one entry per CDR3 protein. The repertoire has around 1,000,000 distinct CDR3 sequences, 35% to 40% of them found once; the top ten carry around 13%. The CDR3 is made up of 15 amino acids. Germline V CDR1 and CDR2: SGDLS, YYNGEE. V gave up 2 bases and J gave up 3 bases; unmatched junction bases: 3.

Source material: blood. The receptor comes from a man aged 18 to 29 in good health. This rearrangement joins TRBV9 to TRBJ2-1, with 9 positions matching TRBD2. CDR3 in DNA: TGTGCCAGCAGCGTGGCGGGGGGGAACTACAATGAGCAGTTCTTC. Encoded protein: CASSVAGGNYNEQFF.